These 15 T cell receptor beta chains were sequenced from one sample in a study of CD8+ T cells in alopecia areata. After isolation, RNA underwent reverse transcription to generate cDNA as the sequencing template. Libraries were prepared by immunoSEQ multiplex PCR; TCRdb keeps only in-frame clonotypes and omits some of them. The sample lists about 150,000 clones; around two thirds were seen once. Sequenced: CD8+ T cells sorted from blood. The receptors originated from a human donor in good health.

The genes are TRBV5-6 and TRBJ2-5, with D unclear. The V gene lost 0 bases and the J gene lost 1 base, with 4 bases spanning the gap. The germline gives CDR1 SGHDT, CDR2 YYEEEE. The CDR3 is 13 amino acids. The CDR3, as DNA: TGTGCCAGCAGCTTGGCCGCCCAAGAGACCCAGTACTTC. Translated: CASSLAAQETQYF.

Comments on this clone: This same CDR3 is encoded by further DNA sequences in the sample. V gene TRBV27 combines with J gene TRBJ2-7; maybe TRBD2 (5 bases). CDR1 is MNHEY and CDR2 is SMNVEV in the germline V gene (reference sequence). The CDR3 is made up of 11 amino acids. Trimming took 8 bases from V and 4 from J, leaving 9 bases between them. CDR3 nucleotide sequence: TGTGCCAGCCGGGATTCTTACGAGCAGTACTTC. It translates to CASRDSYEQYF.

A single count supports this clone. The J gene is TRBJ1-2, the V gene TRBV9, with TRBD1 identical over 10 bases. In germline, CDR1 is SGDLS, CDR2 YYNGEE. Trimming cost V 3 bases and J 7 bases; bases outside gene matches: 3. CDR3 length: 13 residues. CDR3 residues: CASSARTGGGYTF. CDR3 in DNA: TGTGCCAGCAGCGCGCGGACAGGGGGTGGCTACACCTTC.

The CDR3 sequence is CASTGAGVRNEQFF. CDR3 in DNA: TGCGCCAGTACCGGAGCGGGAGTAAGGAATGAGCAGTTCTTC. The chain recombines TRBV5-1 with TRBJ2-1; 8 bases align to TRBD2. CDR3 length equals 14 residues. Germline lookup yields CDR1 SGHRS and CDR2 YFSETQ. Losses at the gene ends were 8 bases for V and 7 bases for J; bases not matched to a gene: 11.

The chain carries TRBV7-9 and TRBJ2-7; 11 nucleotides line up with TRBD2. This CDR3 spans 15 amino acids. Losses at the gene ends were 5 bases for V and 0 bases for J; bases not matched to a gene: 3. Germline V gene lookup returns CDR1 SEHNR and CDR2 FQNEAQ (reference sequence). The CDR3 nucleotides are TGTGCCAGCAGCCTAGGGACTAGCGGCTCCTACGAGCAGTACTTC. This encodes CASSLGTSGSYEQYF.

V is TRBV29-1 and J is TRBJ2-3; D ambiguous. The ends were cut back, 0 bases at V and 3 bases at J, with 4 bases in the middle. Per the germline V gene, CDR1 is SQVTM and CDR2 is ANQGSEA. The CDR3 contains 12 residues. The CDR3 region has the DNA TGCAGCGTTGAAGATCAAACAGATACGCAGTATTTT. Translation gives CSVEDQTDTQYF.

The rearrangement joins TRBV5-1 to TRBJ2-7; 9 bases map to TRBD1. This CDR3 has 13 residues. Germline V gene lookup returns CDR1 SGHRS and CDR2 YFSETQ. V gave up 7 bases and J gave up 5 bases; unmatched junction bases: 7. Here the CDR3 reads CASAGQGFHEQYF. The CDR3 DNA sequence: TGCGCCAGCGCGGGACAGGGATTCCACGAGCAGTACTTC.

The table lists this clone with a few counts. V and J are TRBV29-1 and TRBJ2-3; no firm D call. Trimming left V 0 bases short and J 2 bases short, with 12 bases between. CDR3 length: 15 residues. The V gene's germline CDR1 is SQVTM and CDR2 ANQGSEA. This CDR3 reads CSVEDPQLNTDTQYF. In DNA, the CDR3 is TGCAGCGTTGAAGATCCACAGCTGAACACAGATACGCAGTATTTT.

This clone has a handful of counts. The CDR3 is CATRTRNSYNEQFF. The CDR3 nucleotides read TGTGCCACCAGAACCCGTAACTCCTACAATGAGCAGTTCTTC. The chain links TRBV15 to TRBJ2-1, with D unclear. CDR1 and CDR2 from the germline V gene are LNHNV and YYDKDF (reference sequence). Trimming cost V 6 bases and J 0 bases, with 9 bases left between them. The CDR3 has 14 residues.

CDR3 residues: CSVRDHESYEQYF. The CDR3 DNA reads TGCAGCGTTCGGGATCATGAGTCCTACGAGCAGTACTTC. The V call is TRBV29-1, the J call TRBJ2-7; a weak D match, TRBD2 (5 bases). This CDR3 has 13 residues. CDR1 SQVTM and CDR2 ANQGSEA come from the germline V gene. Trimming removed 5 bases from V and 1 base from J, with 12 bases in between.

The genes are TRBV6-4 and TRBJ2-1; a weak D match, TRBD2 (5 bases). CDR3 length equals 12 residues. Between the trimmed V and J ends, which lost 8 bases and 10 bases, there was a span of 15 bases. Germline loops: CDR1 MRHNA, CDR2 SNTAGT. The chain's CDR3 is CASGPLGGEQFF. The CDR3, as DNA: TGTGCCAGCGGGCCCTTGGGCGGGGAGCAGTTCTTC.

The rearrangement uses TRBV13 and TRBJ2-2; D is unclear. Germline loops: CDR1 PRHDT, CDR2 FYEKMQ (reference sequence). With 5 bases removed from V and 9 bases from J, the gap between germline ends came to 10 bases. This CDR3 is built from 12 residues. The CDR3 region is CASSPSSRELFF. Written as DNA, the CDR3 is TGTGCCAGCAGCCCATCTAGTCGGGAGCTGTTTTTT.

The chain carries TRBV13 and TRBJ2-5; TRBD2 aligns across 8 bases. Germline loops: CDR1 PRHDT, CDR2 FYEKMQ (reference sequence). CDR3 length: 15 residues. J was trimmed by 3 bases and V by 4 bases; bases with no gene match: 7. The CDR3 DNA reads TGTGCCAGCAGCTCCGGTAGCGGGGACGAAGAGACCCAGTACTTC. Protein product: CASSSGSGDEETQYF.

V usage is TRBV7-9 and J usage is TRBJ2-7; 12 bases map to TRBD2. J was trimmed by 5 bases and V by 5 bases; bases with no gene match: 7. The CDR3 is 15 residues long. The germline V gene encodes CDR1 SEHNR and CDR2 FQNEAQ (reference sequence). The CDR3 spells CASSPLAGGPHEQYF. DNA for the CDR3: TGTGCCAGCAGCCCGCTAGCGGGAGGGCCCCACGAGCAGTACTTC.

This clone was seen a few times. The rearrangement links TRBV2 to TRBJ2-3, with 10 positions matching TRBD2. CDR1 and CDR2 from the germline V gene are SNHLY and FYNNEI. This CDR3 comprises 15 residues. V was clipped by 10 bases and J by 1 base; unmatched bases: 8. The CDR3 DNA reads TGTGCCACCTTTAACGGGACTAGCGGCACAGATACGCAGTATTTT. Its translation: CATFNGTSGTDTQYF.